A single sample gave rise to the 4 T cell receptor beta chains below, sequenced in a study of blood T cell repertoires in COVID-19. Sequenced by immunoSEQ multiplex PCR; TCRdb stores in-frame clones only, minus some. The table has roughly 200,000 clones, around 80% seen once. The sequencing input was peripheral blood. The receptor source for this set is a woman of 80 years or more with active or convalescent COVID-19.

J is TRBJ1-2 and V is TRBV28; possible D gene TRBD1, 5 bases. V was cut by 3 bases and J by 2 bases, with 10 bases left in between. The CDR3 consists of 14 residues. Germline values: CDR1 MDHEN, CDR2 SYDVKM. The CDR3 coding sequence is TGTGCCAGCAGTTTGGGGGGGACGAACTATGGCTACACCTTC. Protein product: CASSLGGTNYGYTF.

The V call is TRBV5-1, the J call TRBJ2-7; 13 nucleotides line up with TRBD2. This CDR3 is 14 amino acids long. V gave up 4 bases and J gave up 3 bases; unmatched junction bases: 1. CDR1 SGHRS and CDR2 YFSETQ come from the germline V gene. CDR3 amino acids: CASSGTSGVYEQYF. The CDR3 nucleotides are TGCGCCAGCAGCGGGACTAGCGGGGTCTACGAGCAGTACTTC.

V is TRBV24-1 and J is TRBJ2-1, with 11 bases that match TRBD2. Trimming at V came to 6 bases and at J to 2 bases, leaving 14 bases not matched to a gene. This CDR3 contains 19 residues. Looked up from germline, CDR1 is KGHDR and CDR2 is SFDVKD. The CDR3 DNA reads as TGTGCCACCAGTCCTAACCTAGCGGGGGGCCTCCGAGCCTACAATGAGCAGTTCTTC. Protein product: CATSPNLAGGLRAYNEQFF.

The chain has TRBV6-5 and TRBJ1-1; TRBD1 is a possible D gene (5 bases). The V gene's germline CDR1 is MNHEY and CDR2 SVGAGI. The V end lost 7 bases, the J end lost 5 bases, and 20 bases lay between the germline ends. The CDR3 contains 15 residues. The CDR3 DNA reads TGTGCCAGCATCCCGGGGGGGGAAGGTACAACTGAAGCTTTCTTT. It yields the protein CASIPGGEGTTEAFF.